The clone carrying this TCR beta chain occurred a few times. Its antigen is not known. The data belong to a study of regulatory T cells in long-lasting Graves disease. Study context: Antithyroid drug use was under 3 months in newly diagnosed Graves' patients. Study-wide points: There were preferences for TRBV28, TRBJ1-2 and TRBJ2-5 in persistent disease. New patients shared roughly 1,000 public clonotypes, fewer than the approximately 2,500 shared by persistent patients.

Time point here: newly diagnosed GD, antithyroid drugs for less than 3 months. Researchers made the TCR library from RNA that was extracted from PBMCs. Library construction for TCR beta used iRepertoire HTBI primers and Arm-PCR of CDR3 regions. TCRdb independently ran MiXCR on the multiplex PCR reads; one entry per CDR3 protein. The data hold 200,000 to 250,000 distinct CDR3 sequences, with 20% observed a single time. The CDR3 loop spans 16 amino acids. The V end was cut by 5 bases, the J end by 1 base, with 18 bases between. From germline, CDR1 is SGHVS and CDR2 FNYEAQ. V usage is TRBV7-6 and J usage is TRBJ2-7, with D possibly being TRBD1 or TRBD2 (6 bases each). The TCR was taken from a female donor with Graves disease. The sequences come from peripheral blood mononuclear cells (PBMCs), collected at new diagnosis, from a patient treated with antithyroid drugs. The CDR3 loop reads CASSQRPGGGSYEQYF. CDR3 coding DNA: TGTGCCAGCAGCCAGCGGCCCGGAGGGGGTTCCTACGAGCAGTACTTC.